Below, 25 T cell receptor beta chains from the same sample are listed, as sequenced in a study of blood T cell repertoires in COVID-19. Profiled with immunoSEQ multiplex PCR; TCRdb holds only in-frame clones, not every one. The sample shows 200,000 to 250,000 clones, about 90% of them seen only once. The sample was peripheral blood. Source of these receptors: a man between 18 and 35 years old with active or convalescent COVID-19.

The chain employs TRBV28 and TRBJ1-5; D uncertain. Trimming shortened V by 6 bases and J by 6 bases, and 18 bases separated the two germline ends. The germline CDR1 and CDR2 sequences are MDHEN and SYDVKM. This CDR3 has 15 residues. CDR3 nucleotide sequence: TGTGCCAGCAGCTCCCAGGAGGGCGTGCGTCAGCCCCAGCATTTT. Translated: CASSSQEGVRQPQHF.

The chain uses TRBV7-8 and TRBJ1-5; 8 bases are a match to TRBD1. V gave up 5 bases and J gave up 6 bases; unmatched junction bases: 6. The CDR3 is 14 residues long. The germline V gene encodes CDR1 SGHVS and CDR2 FQNEAQ. This CDR3 reads CASSGIQGGQPQHF. In DNA form, the CDR3 reads TGTGCCAGCAGCGGTATACAGGGGGGTCAGCCCCAGCATTTT.

The chain is built from TRBV27 and TRBJ1-1; D gene ambiguous. The germline V gene encodes CDR1 MNHEY and CDR2 SMNVEV (reference sequence). V lost 8 bases and J lost 6, with 16 bases in between. The CDR3 is made up of 13 amino acids. The CDR3 region is CASSIGRRAEAFF. The CDR3 DNA follows: TGTGCCAGCTCGATAGGTCGGAGGGCTGAAGCTTTCTTT.

CDR3 region: CASSLTRRENTGELFF. CDR3 sequence (DNA): TGTGCCAGCAGCTTAACCCGGCGGGAGAACACCGGGGAGCTGTTTTTT. The J gene is TRBJ2-2, the V gene TRBV7-2; D is perhaps TRBD2 (6 bases). Trimming pared 2 bases from V and 1 base from J, leaving 11 bases between. This CDR3 is 16 amino acids long. The germline gives CDR1 SGHTA, CDR2 FQGNSA.

The rearrangement joins TRBV28 to TRBJ2-1, with TRBD2 matching 7 bases. With V trimmed by 6 bases and J by 7 bases, 12 bases remained unmatched. Germline lookup yields CDR1 MDHEN and CDR2 SYDVKM. This CDR3 contains 15 residues. For the CDR3, the DNA is TGTGCCAGCAGCCCAACTACTAGCGTAGGGAATGAGCAGTTCTTC. Its protein product is CASSPTTSVGNEQFF.

The CDR3: CASSFEGGSYEQYF. CDR3 DNA: TGCGCCAGCAGCTTCGAGGGCGGATCCTACGAGCAGTACTTC. The chain employs TRBV5-1 and TRBJ2-7; the D gene is possibly TRBD2 (5 bases). This CDR3 is 14 amino acids long. In germline, CDR1 is SGHRS, CDR2 YFSETQ. Trimming shortened V by 2 bases and J by 1 base, and 10 bases separated the two germline ends.

The chain couples TRBV6-5 to TRBJ2-7; D might be TRBD1 (5 bases). Germline V gene lookup returns CDR1 MNHEY and CDR2 SVGAGI. The CDR3 is 14 amino acids. V dropped 4 bases and J dropped 3 bases, with 13 bases sitting between them. In nucleotides, the CDR3 is TGTGCCAGCAGTTCAGACAGAGCTCACTACGAGCAGTACTTC. Its protein is CASSSDRAHYEQYF.

The V gene is TRBV19, the J gene TRBJ2-7; D is possibly TRBD2 (7 bases). The germline V gene has CDR1 LNHDA and CDR2 SQIVND (reference sequence). V was cut by 5 bases and J by 1 base, with 21 bases left in between. The CDR3 loop spans 17 amino acids. DNA of the CDR3: TGTGCCAGTAGTGCCTTACAGGGAGGGAGGCGTTCCTACGAGCAGTACTTC. Its protein is CASSALQGGRRSYEQYF.

The rearrangement joins TRBV19 to TRBJ2-2; 10 positions agree with TRBD1. The CDR3 sequence is 15 residues long. Trimming removed 8 bases from V and 4 bases from J; junction bases left unmatched: 7. Germline V lookup: CDR1 LNHDA, CDR2 SQIVND (reference sequence). The CDR3 sequence: CASYPGQGITGELFF. In DNA, the CDR3 is TGTGCCAGTTATCCGGGACAGGGGATCACCGGGGAGCTGTTTTTT.

J is TRBJ2-7 and V is TRBV27; perhaps TRBD2 as D (6 bases). Trimming left V 7 bases short and J 0 bases short, with 13 bases between. The CDR3 consists of 14 residues. Germline lookup yields CDR1 MNHEY and CDR2 SMNVEV (reference sequence). CDR3 sequence (DNA): TGTGCCAGCATGGTAGCGGCCGCCTCCTACGAGCAGTACTTC. It is translated as CASMVAAASYEQYF.

This clone was detected once. This chain links TRBV19 with TRBJ1-1; 8 nucleotides agree with TRBD1. The CDR3 spans 16 residues. CDR1 and CDR2 (germline): LNHDA, SQIVND (reference sequence). V trimming: 7 bases; J trimming: 11 bases; junction bases outside the gene matches: 21. The CDR3 DNA follows: TGTGCCAGTATCCCTCTCCCTTCACAGGGGGTAAGGGGGGCTTTCTTT. Protein: CASIPLPSQGVRGAFF. Combining the CDR3 with reference TRBV19 and TRBJ1-1 gives the whole variable domain DGGITQSPKYLFRKEGQNVTLSCEQNLNHDAMYWYRQDPGQGLRLIYYSQIVNDFQKGDIAEGYSVSREKKESFPLTVTSAQKNPTAFYLCASIPLPSQGVRGAFFGQGTRLTVV.

Written as DNA, the CDR3 is TGTGCCAGCAGGAGATTAGCGGGAGACACAGATACGCAGTATTTT. This translates into CASRRLAGDTDTQYF. V gene TRBV4-2 combines with J gene TRBJ2-3; 9 positions agree with TRBD2. Germline CDR1 LGHNA, CDR2 YNFKEQ. V was pared by 6 bases and J by 2 bases, with 6 bases of the junction left unmatched. The CDR3 extends over 15 amino acids.

CDR3 nucleotides: TGTGCCAGCAGCCAAGGTACAGGGGGGAACACTGAAGCTTTCTTT. Protein product: CASSQGTGGNTEAFF. This rearrangement joins TRBV3-1 (or the pseudogene TRBV3-2) to TRBJ1-1, with 8 bases lining up with TRBD1. The germline V gene encodes CDR1 LGHDT and CDR2 YNNKEL (reference sequence). The CDR3 sequence is 15 residues long. J lost 1 base, V lost 1 base, and 2 bases had no gene match.

The rearrangement joins TRBV4-2 to TRBJ1-4; 7 positions match TRBD1. V was pared by 3 bases and J by 2 bases, with 9 bases of the junction left unmatched. The CDR3 totals 17 residues. Looked up from germline, CDR1 is LGHNA and CDR2 is YNFKEQ. The CDR3 nucleotides are TGTGCCAGCAGCCATACCGACCCGGGACAGACTAATGAAAAACTGTTTTTT. This translates into CASSHTDPGQTNEKLFF.

The genes are TRBV6-5 and TRBJ2-5; D is undetermined. CDR3 size: 13 residues. V was cut by 5 bases and J by 2 bases, with 9 bases left in between. CDR1 and CDR2 (germline): MNHEY, SVGAGI. CDR3 loop: CASSPTWQETQYF. The CDR3 DNA follows: TGTGCCAGCAGTCCTACCTGGCAAGAGACCCAGTACTTC.

This sequence joins TRBV5-6 and TRBJ1-2; no reliable D call. This CDR3 spans 14 amino acids. V lost 3 bases and J lost 8, with 17 bases in between. Germline loops: CDR1 SGHDT, CDR2 YYEEEE. CDR3 nucleotides: TGTGCCAGCAGCTCACTCGACGGGAACGGGGGCTACACCTTC. It is translated as CASSSLDGNGGYTF.

The chain combines TRBV15 with TRBJ2-1, with 9 bases identical to TRBD1. This CDR3 contains 15 residues. In germline, CDR1 is LNHNV, CDR2 YYDKDF (reference sequence). V trimming: 1 base; J trimming: 6 bases; junction bases outside the gene matches: 4. This chain's CDR3 is CATSRAGTGINEQFF. DNA of the CDR3: TGTGCCACCAGCAGAGCTGGGACAGGGATCAATGAGCAGTTCTTC.

The chain carries TRBV2 and TRBJ1-4; 7 nucleotides line up with TRBD1. CDR3 length: 16 amino acids. The germline gives CDR1 SNHLY, CDR2 FYNNEI. V dropped 8 bases and J dropped 0; count of bases not matched to a gene: 9. The chain's CDR3 is CASGGQTYATNEKLFF. Here the CDR3 DNA reads TGTGCCAGCGGGGGACAGACCTATGCAACTAATGAAAAACTGTTTTTT.

The J gene is TRBJ2-1, the V gene TRBV5-1; 12 bases agree with TRBD2. The CDR3 extends over 17 amino acids. CDR1 is SGHRS, CDR2 YFSETQ, per germline. V dropped 4 bases and J dropped 6; count of bases not matched to a gene: 11. For the CDR3, the DNA is TGCGCCAGCAGCCCGGGACTAGCGGGCACCTCTGGCAATGAGCAGTTCTTC. Its translation: CASSPGLAGTSGNEQFF. Combining the CDR3 with reference TRBV5-1 and TRBJ2-1 gives the whole variable domain KAGVTQTPRYLIKTRGQQVTLSCSPISGHRSVSWYQQTPGQGLQFLFEYFSETQRNKGNFPGRFSGRQFSNSRSEMNVSTLELGDSALYLCASSPGLAGTSGNEQFFGPGTRLTVL.

This chain uses TRBV7-9 with TRBJ2-1, with TRBD2 as a possible D gene (5 bases). The CDR3 is 12 residues long. V dropped 1 base and J dropped 12 bases, with 10 bases sitting between them. Germline CDR1 is SEHNR and CDR2 is FQNEAQ (reference sequence). The CDR3 sequence: CASSLESGAQFF. The DNA of the CDR3 is TGTGCCAGCAGCTTAGAAAGCGGTGCGCAGTTCTTC. Complete variable domain (other parts from reference TRBV7-9 and TRBJ2-1): DTGVSQNPRHKITKRGQNVTFRCDPISEHNRLYWYRQTLGQGPEFLTYFQNEAQLEKSRLLSDRFSAERPKGSFSTLEIQRTEQGDSAMYLCASSLESGAQFFGPGTRLTVL.

V gene TRBV7-9 combines with J gene TRBJ1-4, with D perhaps matching TRBD1 (5 bases). Germline assignment: CDR1 SEHNR and CDR2 FQNEAQ (reference sequence). The CDR3 sequence is 16 residues long. Trimming removed 3 bases at V and 7 bases at J, with 18 bases between. CDR3 sequence (DNA): TGTGCCAGCAGCTTGCTCGTAGGGCAGGGCGGTGAAAAACTGTTTTTT. It yields the protein CASSLLVGQGGEKLFF.

This clone appeared a single time. The J gene is TRBJ1-5, the V gene TRBV5-6, with D possibly matching TRBD1 (5 bases). CDR1 and CDR2 (germline): SGHDT, YYEEEE. V lost 3 bases to trimming and J lost 6 bases, with 7 bases between them. The CDR3 has 12 residues. In nucleotides, the CDR3 is TGTGCCAGCAGCTCGGACACTCAGCCCCAGCATTTT. It yields the protein CASSSDTQPQHF.

The V and J genes are TRBV24-1 and TRBJ2-5; a possible D gene is TRBD2 (7 bases). CDR3 length: 13 amino acids. The ends were cut back, 6 bases at V and 3 bases at J, with 10 bases in the middle. Germline assignment: CDR1 KGHDR and CDR2 SFDVKD. The CDR3 region has the DNA TGTGCCACCAGTAGGGGGGGCGAAGAGACCCAGTACTTC. It is translated as CATSRGGEETQYF.

This chain links TRBV27 with TRBJ1-1; D not resolved. Trimming took off 5 bases at V and 0 bases at J, with 4 bases between the two ends. The CDR3 is 12 amino acids. Germline lookup yields CDR1 MNHEY and CDR2 SMNVEV (reference sequence). CDR3 protein: CASSTMNTEAFF. Here the CDR3 DNA reads TGTGCCAGCAGTACAATGAACACTGAAGCTTTCTTT.

A few counts support this clone. The chain carries TRBV12-3 or TRBV12-4 and TRBJ1-4; no reliable D call. V was trimmed by 5 bases and J by 6 bases, leaving 4 bases between them. This CDR3 has 11 residues. The CDR3 reads CASSLYEKLFF. The CDR3 nucleotides read TGTGCCAGCAGTCTATATGAAAAACTGTTTTTT.